A selection of T cell receptor beta chains follows, all from one sample in a study of blood T cells in healthy people across ages. Via MiXCR, TCRdb re-called the 5' RACE reads, giving one row per CDR3 protein. The sample lists about a million distinct CDR3 sequences, roughly 51% occurring once. Sequenced material: blood. These receptors all come from an older woman in good health. CDR3s include the opening cysteine and the closing phenylalanine or tryptophan. D genes are given only for firm matches. Clone size is given for some rows only: seen once, a few or many times, or a class if the clone is expanded.

clone_size	v_call	d_call	j_call	cdr3_aa	cdr3_nt
many	TRBV28	TRBD1	TRBJ2-5	CASTPTGVGETQYF	TGTGCCAGCACCCCGACAGGGGTAGGAGAGACCCAGTACTTC
NA	TRBV12-3/TRBV12-4	TRBD1	TRBJ1-4	CASSLTGVNEKLFF	TGTGCCAGCAGTTTGACAGGGGTTAATGAAAAACTGTTTTTT
NA	TRBV6-1	NA	TRBJ2-1	CASSLDRPIYNEQFF	TGTGCCAGCAGCTTAGATAGGCCGATCTACAATGAGCAGTTCTTC
few	TRBV29-1	NA	TRBJ1-2	CSVGAPNYGYTF	TGCAGCGTTGGGGCACCTAACTATGGCTACACCTTC
few	TRBV6-5	NA	TRBJ2-7	CASSYDLGTSYEQYF	TGTGCCAGCAGTTACGATCTGGGCACTTCCTACGAGCAGTACTTC
few	TRBV20-1	NA	TRBJ2-7	CSASGGLEQYF	TGCAGTGCTTCCGGGGGGCTCGAGCAGTACTTC
NA	TRBV29-1	NA	TRBJ2-7	CSVVRGSYEQYF	TGCAGCGTTGTGCGGGGTTCCTACGAGCAGTACTTC
NA	TRBV29-1	NA	TRBJ2-3	CGVVVTDTSTDTQYF	TGCGGCGTTGTAGTGACAGACACTAGCACAGATACGCAGTATTTT
once	TRBV25-1	NA	TRBJ1-6	CASSEADIYNSPLHF	TGTGCCAGCAGTGAGGCGGATATCTATAATTCACCCCTCCACTTT
few	TRBV29-1	TRBD1	TRBJ2-1	CSAGTGVYNEQFF	TGCAGCGCAGGGACAGGCGTGTACAATGAGCAGTTCTTC
NA	TRBV19	TRBD2	TRBJ2-7	CATTIAGGVYEQYF	TGTGCCACCACAATAGCGGGAGGTGTCTACGAGCAGTACTTC
few	TRBV5-6	NA	TRBJ2-5	CASSLVALQETQYF	TGTGCCAGCAGCTTGGTGGCACTCCAAGAGACCCAGTACTTC
many	TRBV4-1	NA	TRBJ2-7	CASSQDSHPYEQYF	TGCGCCAGCAGCCAAGATTCCCACCCCTACGAGCAGTACTTC
once	TRBV27	TRBD1	TRBJ2-4	CASSTLRQGLLAKNIQYF	TGTGCCAGCAGTACCCTACGACAGGGCCTTCTAGCCAAAAACATTCAGTACTTC
few	TRBV29-1	TRBD2	TRBJ2-3	CSALGTSGARQDTQYF	TGCAGCGCTCTAGGGACTAGCGGCGCCCGACAAGATACGCAGTATTTT
once	TRBV21-1	NA	TRBJ1-1	CASSSGQGGEAFF	TGTGCCAGCAGCAGTGGACAGGGGGGGGAAGCTTTCTTT
NA	TRBV7-3	NA	TRBJ1-2	CASSLGSGSSYGYTF	TGTGCCAGCAGCTTAGGATCTGGCAGCTCCTATGGCTACACCTTC
NA	TRBV6-5	NA	TRBJ1-5	CASSYSAVHNQPQHF	TGTGCCAGCAGTTACTCGGCGGTTCACAATCAGCCCCAGCATTTT
NA	TRBV7-2	NA	TRBJ1-2	CASSLVRGQGYGYTF	TGTGCCAGCAGCTTAGTAAGGGGTCAGGGTTATGGCTACACCTTC
NA	TRBV7-2	NA	TRBJ2-3	CASSLGLFEDTQYF	TGTGCCAGCAGCTTAGGACTATTCGAAGATACGCAGTATTTT
NA	TRBV7-9	NA	TRBJ2-7	CASTPRGEWNEQYF	TGTGCCAGCACCCCCAGGGGGGAGTGGAACGAGCAGTACTTC
few	TRBV3-1	NA	TRBJ2-7	CASSRGGTYEQYF	TGTGCCAGCAGCCGTGGAGGGACCTACGAGCAGTACTTC
few	TRBV7-2	TRBD2	TRBJ2-3	CASRSKAGASTDTQYF	TGTGCCAGCCGCTCGAAAGCGGGAGCTAGCACAGATACGCAGTATTTT
NA	TRBV20-1	NA	TRBJ1-1	CSVCISVPTEAFF	TGCAGTGTATGTATTTCGGTGCCCACTGAAGCTTTCTTT
NA	TRBV20-1	NA	TRBJ2-7	CSAYITGKGSYNEQYF	TGCAGTGCTTATATCACAGGGAAGGGCTCCTACAATGAGCAGTACTTC
NA	TRBV6-6	NA	TRBJ2-6	CASSPQGRYSGANVLTF	TGTGCCAGCAGTCCACAGGGCCGTTACTCTGGGGCCAACGTCCTGACTTTC
NA	TRBV4-3	TRBD2	TRBJ2-1	CASSQDWREEYNEQFF	TGCGCCAGCAGCCAAGATTGGCGGGAGGAGTACAATGAGCAGTTCTTC
NA	TRBV5-1	TRBD2	TRBJ2-5	CASSFLPGLAGDGQYF	TGCGCCAGCAGCTTCTTACCGGGACTAGCGGGAGACGGGCAGTACTTC
NA	TRBV15	NA	TRBJ2-6	CATSRVGSNSGANVPTF	TGTGCCACCAGCAGAGTGGGCAGCAACTCTGGGGCCAACGTCCCGACTTTC
NA	TRBV5-1	TRBD2	TRBJ2-3	CASSWRTSGTSTDTQYF	TGCGCCAGCAGCTGGCGGACTAGCGGGACTAGCACAGATACGCAGTATTTT
many	TRBV29-1	NA	TRBJ2-6	CSVGGGSGANVLTF	TGCAGCGTAGGCGGAGGCTCTGGGGCCAACGTCCTGACTTTC
NA	TRBV4-1	NA	TRBJ2-7	CASSQQRTSSYERYF	TGCGCCAGCAGCCAACAGAGGACGAGCTCCTACGAGCGGTACTTC
NA	TRBV2	NA	TRBJ2-1	CASKVGGSTNEQFF	TGTGCCAGCAAAGTGGGAGGCTCAACCAATGAGCAGTTCTTC
NA	TRBV4-3	TRBD2	TRBJ2-2	CASSPQEGLAGEVGELFF	TGCGCCAGCAGTCCTCAGGAGGGGCTAGCGGGAGAGGTCGGGGAGCTGTTTTTT
few	TRBV4-1	TRBD1	TRBJ2-7	CASSQGQSFYEQYF	TGCGCCAGCAGCCAGGGACAGAGTTTCTATGAGCAGTACTTC
few	TRBV9	NA	TRBJ2-6	CASSVARTGANVLTF	TGTGCCAGCAGCGTAGCCAGAACCGGGGCCAACGTCCTGACTTTC
NA	TRBV30	NA	TRBJ2-3	CAWSRDTQYF	TGTGCCTGGAGTAGGGATACGCAGTATTTT
NA	TRBV5-1	NA	TRBJ2-1	CASFSGSSYNEQFF	TGCGCCAGTTTCTCTGGAAGCTCCTACAATGAGCAGTTCTTC
NA	TRBV6-2/TRBV6-3	NA	TRBJ2-5	CASSSPPRGALETQYF	TGTGCCAGCAGTTCGCCCCCACGGGGGGCCCTAGAGACCCAGTACTTC
NA	TRBV7-9	NA	TRBJ2-7	CASSLAPDSGIHEQYF	TGTGCCAGCAGCTTAGCCCCGGACAGCGGAATCCACGAGCAGTACTTC
NA	TRBV2	NA	TRBJ2-2	CASMYGAGMNTGELFF	TGTGCCAGCATGTATGGGGCAGGGATGAACACCGGGGAGCTGTTTTTT
once	TRBV5-1	NA	TRBJ2-5	CASREGLALYQETQYF	TGCGCCAGCAGAGAAGGCCTAGCGCTATACCAAGAGACCCAGTACTTC
few	TRBV7-2	NA	TRBJ2-1	CASSLDPSRNEQFF	TGTGCCAGCAGCTTAGACCCCTCACGAAATGAGCAGTTCTTC
NA	TRBV27	TRBD2	TRBJ2-7	CASSLYPGLAVYEQYF	TGTGCCAGCAGTTTATACCCCGGACTAGCGGTCTACGAGCAGTACTTC
NA	TRBV6-2/TRBV6-3	TRBD1	TRBJ2-5	CASSYWAGGGQETQYF	TGTGCCAGCAGTTACTGGGCAGGGGGCGGCCAAGAGACCCAGTACTTC
NA	TRBV9	TRBD2	TRBJ2-3	CASSVETSGSYMSTQYF	TGTGCCAGCAGCGTAGAGACTAGCGGGAGTTATATGAGTACGCAGTATTTT
NA	TRBV6-6	NA	TRBJ2-5	CASRPTGKSETQYF	TGTGCCAGCAGACCTACAGGGAAATCTGAGACCCAGTACTTC
NA	TRBV24-1	TRBD2	TRBJ2-7	CATSDAGVGYEQYF	TGTGCCACCAGTGATGCGGGGGTAGGCTACGAGCAGTACTTC
few	TRBV19	TRBD1	TRBJ2-7	CASSNPGQGPSYEQYF	TGTGCCAGTAGTAATCCGGGACAGGGCCCCTCCTACGAGCAGTACTTC
NA	TRBV27	TRBD2	TRBJ2-6	CASSTGLAGRPGKANVLTF	TGTGCCAGCAGTACGGGACTAGCGGGAAGGCCCGGAAAGGCCAACGTCCTGACTTTC
NA	TRBV7-2	NA	TRBJ2-4	CASSLEGREINIQYF	TGTGCCAGCAGCTTAGAAGGGAGAGAAATAAACATTCAGTACTTC
NA	TRBV4-1	NA	TRBJ1-2	CASSQGPVGGYTF	TGCGCCAGCAGCCAAGGTCCGGTGGGGGGCTACACCTTC
NA	TRBV2	TRBD1	TRBJ1-5	CASRKTGGGGEPQHF	TGTGCCAGCAGAAAGACAGGGGGCGGGGGAGAGCCCCAGCATTTT
NA	TRBV5-1	NA	TRBJ2-7	CASSQESTVADEQYF	TGCGCCAGCAGCCAGGAGTCCACAGTGGCCGACGAGCAGTACTTC